One sample yielded the 28 T cell receptor beta chains listed below, sequenced in a study of T-cell reconstitution after alpha-beta-depleted transplantation in children (dated by TCRdb to about 2016). Libraries were made using PCR. TCRdb records Illumina HiSeq 2500 as the sequencer. TCR libraries were prepared with molecular barcoding, using unique molecular identifiers to normalize TCRbeta repertoire quantification. TCRdb reran the public reads through fastp at Q25 and MiXCR, keeping productive beta chains. Each CDR3 protein appears once, grouped with its most common genes and DNA. The table for this sample lists about 690,000 distinct CDR3 sequences; 16% of them were counted only once. Of the sample, 0.9% to 1.2% falls within the top ten clones. Sample: PBMCs from the stem cell graft donor, taken from the stem cell graft. These receptors all stem from a human donor who donated a stem cell graft to a child with acute myeloid leukemia.

The CDR3 loop reads CASRLGTTSGSTDTQYF. The DNA of the CDR3 is TGTGCAAGTCGCTTGGGAACGACTAGCGGGAGCACAGATACGCAGTATTTT. The chain is built from TRBV12-2 and TRBJ2-3; the DNA was not used to check the table's D call, TRBD2. TRBV12-2 constitutes a pseudogene. The CDR3 consists of 17 residues.

This clonotype was counted between two and nine times. The chain recombines TRBV7-2 with TRBJ1-2; 7 bases are a match to TRBD1. J gave up 8 bases and V 4 bases, and 10 bases lay outside the gene matches. Germline loops: CDR1 SGHTA, CDR2 FQGNSA. The CDR3 runs 14 residues. The CDR3 nucleotides read TGTGCCAGCAGCTCCCGGACAGGTCGGGAGGGCTACACCTTC. Protein product: CASSSRTGREGYTF.

This chain connects TRBV12-3 or TRBV12-4 to TRBJ1-5, with D possibly being TRBD1 (5 bases). This CDR3 has 13 amino acids. Trimming took off 1 base at V and 10 bases at J, with 11 bases between the two ends. The CDR3 reads CASSLGRGPPQHF. CDR3 in DNA: TGTGCCAGCAGTTTAGGAAGGGGACCTCCCCAGCATTTT.

In its sample, this clonotype was seen a few times. The chain carries TRBV20-1 and TRBJ2-2; D is possibly TRBD2 (7 bases). This CDR3 contains 15 residues. V lost 6 bases and J 3 bases, leaving 17 bases between the germline ends. Germline loops: CDR1 DFQATT, CDR2 SNEGSKA (reference sequence). CDR3 sequence: CSATRGGGYTGELFF. In DNA, the CDR3 is TGCAGTGCCACTCGGGGCGGGGGCTACACCGGGGAGCTGTTTTTT.

This clonotype occurred a few times. This chain connects TRBV28 to TRBJ2-7; D might be TRBD1 (5 bases). V was pared by 5 bases and J by 0 bases, with 8 bases between. Germline V gives CDR1 MDHEN, CDR2 SYDVKM. The CDR3 consists of 13 residues. The chain's CDR3 is CASSGRGSYEQYV. CDR3 sequence (DNA): TGTGCCAGCAGTGGTAGGGGCTCCTACGAGCAGTACGTC.

J is TRBJ2-3 and V is TRBV27; D ambiguous. CDR3 length equals 13 residues. CDR1 and CDR2 from the germline V gene are MNHEY and SMNVEV (reference sequence). The V end lost 7 bases, the J end lost 3 bases, and 11 bases lay between the germline ends. This CDR3 reads CASTTSRTDTQYF. The CDR3 bases are TGTGCCAGCACCACCTCTCGTACAGATACGCAGTATTTT.

This clonotype came up a few times. The rearrangement uses TRBV6-1 and TRBJ1-5, with D perhaps TRBD1 (6 bases). CDR3 length equals 15 residues. V gave up 5 bases and J gave up 5 bases, with 16 bases separating them. Germline V gene lookup returns CDR1 MNHNS and CDR2 SASEGT. CDR3 residues: CASSQTRGYDQPQHF. In DNA, the CDR3 is TGTGCCAGCAGTCAGACTAGGGGGTACGATCAGCCCCAGCATTTT.

The chain links TRBV7-9 to TRBJ2-5; D may match TRBD1 or TRBD2 (5 bases each). Germline V CDR1 and CDR2: SEHNR, FQNEAQ (reference sequence). V lost 3 bases, J lost 7 bases, and 15 bases lay in between. CDR3 length: 14 residues. DNA of the CDR3: TGTGCCAGCAGCTTCCGGGACCCTAAGGGGACCCAGTACTTC. This codes for CASSFRDPKGTQYF. Combining the CDR3 with reference TRBV7-9 and TRBJ2-5 gives the whole variable domain DTGVSQNPRHKITKRGQNVTFRCDPISEHNRLYWYRQTLGQGPEFLTYFQNEAQLEKSRLLSDRFSAERPKGSFSTLEIQRTEQGDSAMYLCASSFRDPKGTQYFGPGTRLLVL.

The rearrangement joins TRBV12-3 or TRBV12-4 to TRBJ2-3; D possibly uses TRBD1 or TRBD2 (5 bases each). The V end lost 7 bases, the J end lost 1 base, and 15 bases lay between the germline ends. The CDR3 loop spans 15 amino acids. CDR3 DNA: TGTGCCAGCACCTGGGGGTTTTCAGGCACAGATACGCAGTATTTT. Encoded protein: CASTWGFSGTDTQYF.

There are a few counts of this clonotype. The genes are TRBV10-3 and TRBJ1-2; the match to TRBD1 covers 9 bases. CDR3 size: 14 residues. V lost 6 bases and J lost 1; bases outside the gene matches: 3. Per germline, CDR1 ENHRY and CDR2 SYGVKD. The CDR3 loop is CAISGTGFNYGYTF. CDR3 DNA sequence: TGTGCCATCAGCGGGACAGGGTTTAACTATGGCTACACCTTC.

This clonotype was counted ten times or more. V gene TRBV29-1 combines with J gene TRBJ1-4; no clear D gene. The V end lost 6 bases, the J end lost 5 bases, and 19 bases lay between the germline ends. The CDR3 runs to 15 residues. Germline V CDR1 and CDR2: SQVTM, ANQGSEA. The CDR3, as DNA: TGCAGCGTCCTCCTCGCGCAGGTCACCAATGAAAAACTGTTTTTT. Amino acid sequence: CSVLLAQVTNEKLFF.

This clonotype was counted many times. The genes are TRBV4-3 and TRBJ1-6; D unclear. Trimming took 0 bases from V and 10 from J, leaving 10 bases between them. Germline CDR1 reads LGHNA; CDR2 reads YSLEER. This CDR3 is built from 14 residues. The CDR3 is CASSQERERSPLHF. The CDR3 DNA reads as TGCGCCAGCAGCCAAGAAAGGGAAAGGTCACCCCTCCACTTT.

This clonotype was picked up many times. The V and J genes are TRBV20-1 and TRBJ2-7; possible D gene TRBD1, 6 bases. There are 13 residues in the CDR3. Germline-derived CDR1 and CDR2 are DFQATT and SNEGSKA (reference sequence). Trimming shortened V by 6 bases and J by 0 bases, and 12 bases separated the two germline ends. CDR3 sequence reads: CSASQGNSYEQYF. The CDR3 DNA is TGCAGTGCCTCTCAGGGGAACTCCTACGAGCAGTACTTC.

The gene calls are TRBV20-1 and TRBJ2-3, with D perhaps TRBD2 (6 bases). Germline V gene lookup returns CDR1 DFQATT and CDR2 SNEGSKA (reference sequence). V was trimmed by 1 base and J by 0 bases, leaving 8 bases between them. CDR3 length equals 14 residues. The CDR3 DNA reads TGCAGTGCTAGAGTAGCGGATAGCACAGATACGCAGTATTTT. This sequence encodes CSARVADSTDTQYF.

This clonotype has only a few counts. V is TRBV5-1 and J is TRBJ2-5; the D gene is possibly TRBD2 (5 bases). The CDR3 spans 13 residues. The germline V gene has CDR1 SGHRS and CDR2 YFSETQ. V was cut by 6 bases and J by 2 bases, with 11 bases left in between. DNA for the CDR3: TGCGCCAGCACAGGAGGCGGTCAAGAGACCCAGTACTTC. It specifies CASTGGGQETQYF.

This clonotype was picked up many times. The CDR3 is CSASGLRYQETQYF. For the CDR3, the DNA is TGCAGTGCTTCGGGACTCAGGTACCAAGAGACCCAGTACTTC. This chain joins TRBV20-1 and TRBJ2-5; D perhaps matches TRBD2 (6 bases). Trimming stripped 5 bases from V and 0 bases from J, with 13 bases between. This CDR3 is built from 14 residues. Germline-derived CDR1 and CDR2 are DFQATT and SNEGSKA (reference sequence).

This clonotype came up many times. V and J are TRBV20-1 and TRBJ2-5; 7 bases are a match to TRBD2. Per the germline V gene, CDR1 is DFQATT and CDR2 is SNEGSKA (reference sequence). V gave up 3 bases and J gave up 2 bases; unmatched junction bases: 9. The CDR3 runs 15 residues. The CDR3 region is CSARPLGTTQETQYF. The CDR3 bases are TGCAGTGCTAGGCCTCTTGGGACTACACAAGAGACCCAGTACTTC.

This clonotype came up many times. The CDR3 loop is CASSLQNSNQPQHF. As DNA, the CDR3 is TGTGCCAGCAGCTTACAGAATAGCAATCAGCCCCAGCATTTT. This sequence joins TRBV7-2 and TRBJ1-5; D is unclear. The V and J ends lost 2 bases and 0 bases respectively, with 5 bases between them. The V gene's germline CDR1 is SGHTA and CDR2 FQGNSA. CDR3 size: 14 residues.

The sample holds many counts of this clonotype. The chain uses TRBV29-1 and TRBJ1-2, with D possibly TRBD1 on 5 matching bases. V was cut by 6 bases and J by 1 base, with 15 bases left in between. The CDR3 has 14 amino acids. CDR1 is SQVTM, CDR2 ANQGSEA, per germline. Written as DNA, the CDR3 is TGCAGCGTCGACCTGGGAGGGGATAACTATGGCTACACCTTC. As protein: CSVDLGGDNYGYTF.

This clonotype showed up just a few times. The chain is built from TRBV29-1 and TRBJ1-2, with 8 bases lining up with TRBD1. Germline CDR1 is SQVTM and CDR2 is ANQGSEA. V trimming: 3 bases; J trimming: 2 bases; junction bases outside the gene matches: 8. The CDR3 is 15 amino acids. The DNA for the CDR3 is TGCAGCGTTGAGGGGTTGGGACAGGCAAACTATGGCTACACCTTC. Residues: CSVEGLGQANYGYTF. Full variable domain (rest looked up from reference TRBV29-1 and TRBJ1-2): SAVISQKPSRDICQRGTSLTIQCQVDSQVTMMFWYRQQPGQSLTLIATANQGSEATYESGFVIDKFPISRPNLTFSTLTVSNMSPEDSSIYLCSVEGLGQANYGYTFGSGTRLTVV.

This clonotype was recorded many times. The rearrangement uses TRBV7-3 and TRBJ2-1, with 10 bases that match TRBD2. The V segment lost 5 bases and the J segment 5 bases; nucleotides outside the gene matches: 9. The CDR3 totals 16 residues. CDR1 and CDR2 from the germline V gene are SGHTA and FQGTGA. CDR3 nucleotide sequence: TGTGCCAGCAGCCAGCTAGCGGGGGCCTTCAACAATGAGCAGTTCTTC. Its translation is CASSQLAGAFNNEQFF. Using reference TRBV7-3 and TRBJ2-1 for the parts outside the CDR3, the full variable domain is GAGVSQTPSNKVTEKGKYVELRCDPISGHTALYWYRQSLGQGPEFLIYFQGTGAADDSGLPNDRFFAVRPEGSVSTLKIQRTERGDSAVYLCASSQLAGAFNNEQFFGPGTRLTVL.

This clonotype occurred many times. The chain is built from TRBV20-1 and TRBJ2-7, with a tentative D call TRBD1 (6 bases). The CDR3 totals 15 residues. Per the germline V gene, CDR1 is DFQATT and CDR2 is SNEGSKA (reference sequence). Trimming stripped 1 base from V and 3 bases from J, with 16 bases between. CDR3 in DNA: TGCAGTGCTAGAGCTACCGGGACAAGGAGCTACGAGCAGTACTTC. Amino acids: CSARATGTRSYEQYF.

This clonotype has ten or more counts. The chain employs TRBV29-1 and TRBJ2-1; D unresolved. Trimming left V 6 bases short and J 6 bases short, with 15 bases between. CDR3 length equals 13 residues. CDR1 is SQVTM and CDR2 is ANQGSEA in the germline V gene. The DNA of the CDR3 is TGCAGCGTCTACACCAGGACGCGCAATGAGCAGTTCTTC. Protein sequence: CSVYTRTRNEQFF.

The chain has TRBV28 and TRBJ2-7, with D possibly TRBD2 on 5 matching bases. Germline V lookup: CDR1 MDHEN, CDR2 SYDVKM. Trimming took off 6 bases at V and 6 bases at J, with 21 bases between the two ends. This CDR3 region has 15 residues. CDR3 DNA sequence: TGTGCCAGCAGCTTCCTCCTCGCGGCCGAGGGCGAGCAGTACTTC. This encodes CASSFLLAAEGEQYF.

The chain carries TRBV25-1 and TRBJ2-5; a weak D match, TRBD1 (5 bases). The germline V gene has CDR1 MGHDK and CDR2 SYGVNS. The CDR3 extends over 13 amino acids. V gave up 0 bases and J gave up 8 bases, with 10 bases separating them. As DNA, the CDR3 is TGTGCCAGCAGTGAATATCTTCAGGGTACCCAGTACTTC. Translated: CASSEYLQGTQYF.

This clonotype has more than one count but fewer than ten. The chain carries TRBV6-5 and TRBJ2-7; 9 bases fit TRBD1. The trim removed 0 bases at V and 5 bases at J, leaving 8 bases unmatched. This CDR3 has 16 residues. Germline values: CDR1 MNHEY, CDR2 SVGAGI. The CDR3 spells CASSYSFGDRAHEQYF. CDR3 in DNA: TGTGCCAGCAGTTACTCGTTCGGGGACAGGGCCCACGAGCAGTACTTC.

There are many counts of this clonotype. The gene calls are TRBV12-3 or TRBV12-4 and TRBJ2-2; D is ambiguous. V was shortened by 0 bases and J by 5 bases, with 16 bases between the two germline ends. CDR3 size: 17 residues. This chain's CDR3 is CASSLAPNSPGTGELFF. The CDR3 DNA follows: TGTGCCAGCAGTTTAGCGCCGAATAGCCCCGGGACCGGGGAGCTGTTTTTT.

As for this clonotype: Germline is not matched at one junction end, which may reflect a read error. The chain recombines TRBV12-3 or TRBV12-4 with TRBJ1-1, with no clear D. There are 12 residues in the CDR3. The CDR3 loop reads CASSPPVTAAFF. In nucleotides, the CDR3 is TGTGCCAGCAGTCCGCCGGTAACTGCAGCTTTCTTT.